A selection of T cell receptor beta chains follows, all from one sample in a study of T cell responses to AZD1222 COVID-19 vaccine. Clones were sequenced by immunoSEQ multiplex PCR, and TCRdb holds only the in-frame ones, with some missing. The sample holds around 180,000 clones, around 92% seen once. The sample was peripheral blood, taken on day 0 of AZD1222 vaccination. The receptors were sampled from an adult in good health. CDR3s include the opening cysteine and the closing phenylalanine or tryptophan. The D gene is left open where the match is weak. Some rows mark clone size as missing; the rest say once, few, many or name a class of expanded clone.

size	J	V	D	DNA	CDR3
-	TRBJ1-2	TRBV5-1	-	TGCGCCAGCAGCTTGGACAGGCAACCTCTAGAAGGCTACACCTTC	CASSLDRQPLEGYTF
-	TRBJ2-2	TRBV25-1	TRBD1	TGTGCCAGCAGTGGAGGGGGCGGCAGCACCGGGGAGCTGTTTTTT	CASSGGGGSTGELFF
-	TRBJ2-5	TRBV30	-	TGTGCCTGGAGCTCCGGGGGCGGAGAGACCCAGTACTTC	CAWSSGGGETQYF
-	TRBJ2-3	TRBV10-2	-	TGCGCCAGCAGTGAGTCGAGGAGTGTGGTAACAGATACGCAGTATTTT	CASSESRSVVTDTQYF
-	TRBJ1-2	TRBV27	TRBD1	TGTGCCAGCAGTTCAAGGCCAGGGGGCTTCTATGGCTACACCTTC	CASSSRPGGFYGYTF
-	TRBJ1-5	TRBV28	-	TGTGCCAGCAGTTTCTACTTTAGAGGGGGGTACAATCAGCCCCAGCATTTT	CASSFYFRGGYNQPQHF
-	TRBJ2-7	TRBV27	TRBD1	TGTGCCAGCAGTTTCCGGACAGGCTACGAGCAGTACTTC	CASSFRTGYEQYF
-	TRBJ1-1	TRBV12-5	-	TGTGCTAGTGGTCGAATGACAGAGAACACTGAAGCTTTCTTT	CASGRMTENTEAFF
once	TRBJ1-4	TRBV19	TRBD1	TGTGCCAGTAGGGGGACAGCAACTAATGAAAAACTGTTTTTT	CASRGTATNEKLFF
-	TRBJ2-1	TRBV4-1	TRBD2	TGCGCCAGCAGCCAAGCCGGGACTAGCGACTACAATGAGCAGTTCTTC	CASSQAGTSDYNEQFF
-	TRBJ1-3	TRBV19	-	TGTGCCAGCTCCGAAGGGGTCGGCGGAAACACCATATATTTT	CASSEGVGGNTIYF
-	TRBJ1-6	TRBV4-1	TRBD1	TGCGCCAGCAGCCAAGACCACCTGACAGGGGATAATTCACCCCTCCACTTT	CASSQDHLTGDNSPLHF
-	TRBJ1-1	TRBV6-2/TRBV6-3	TRBD1	TGTGCCAGCAGTCGGGGGGCAGGGGGGTTGAACACTGAAGCTTTCTTT	CASSRGAGGLNTEAFF
-	TRBJ2-7	TRBV4-2	TRBD2	TGTGCCAGCAGCCAAGCCGGACTAGCGGGAGAGGTTCGGGAGCAGTACTTC	CASSQAGLAGEVREQYF
-	TRBJ2-7	TRBV7-9	TRBD2	TGTGCCAGCAGCTTAGCTAGCGGGGGCTCCTACGAGCAGTACTTC	CASSLASGGSYEQYF
-	TRBJ1-1	TRBV19	TRBD1	TGTACCAGTACCCGGGACAGGGGGCGGTCCACTGAAGCTTTCTTT	CTSTRDRGRSTEAFF
-	TRBJ2-1	TRBV4-1	TRBD2	TGCGCCAGCAGCCAAGGCACTAGCGGAGCCTACAATGAGCAGTTCTTC	CASSQGTSGAYNEQFF
-	TRBJ1-2	TRBV19	TRBD1	TGTGCCAGTAGTAGACCGGGACAGGGTACCTATGGCTACACCTTC	CASSRPGQGTYGYTF
-	TRBJ1-4	TRBV4-2	-	TGTGCCAGCAGCCAGTCCGCGGGGCAGGGAGGAGAAAAACTGTTTTTT	CASSQSAGQGGEKLFF
-	TRBJ1-5	TRBV4-2	-	TGTGCCAGCAGCCAGGGGACTGGCGCTCTTAGCAATCAGCCCCAGCATTTT	CASSQGTGALSNQPQHF
-	TRBJ2-1	TRBV11-2	-	TGTGCCAGCAGCTTAGATCGCACGGGCCACAATGAGCAGTTCTTC	CASSLDRTGHNEQFF
once	TRBJ1-1	TRBV6-5	-	TGTGCCAGCGAACGGGGGCGGGGCCACACTGAAGCTTTCTTT	CASERGRGHTEAFF
-	TRBJ1-6	TRBV18	-	TGTGCCAGCTCACCAAACAGTATTAATTCACCCCTCCACTTT	CASSPNSINSPLHF
-	TRBJ2-5	TRBV2	-	TGTGCCAGCAGCGAGATCCCAGCGATCGAGACCCAGTACTTC	CASSEIPAIETQYF
-	TRBJ1-5	TRBV7-9	-	TGTGCCAGCAGCTTGGCAGGACACCTCGATCAGCCCCAGCATTTT	CASSLAGHLDQPQHF
-	TRBJ2-7	TRBV2	-	TGTGCCAGCAGTTCAGGCCGGACACCCGCCAACGAGCAGTACTTC	CASSSGRTPANEQYF
once	TRBJ2-5	TRBV7-9	-	TGTGCCAGCAGCCCGCCGATTATACAAGAGACCCAGTACTTC	CASSPPIIQETQYF
-	TRBJ2-1	TRBV3-1/TRBV3-2	TRBD2	TGTGCCAGCAGCCAGGGTCGGGAGGAAAACTACAATGAGCAGTTCTTC	CASSQGREENYNEQFF
-	TRBJ1-1	TRBV18	-	TGTGCCAGCTCAAGGCAGGATGGTATTGAAGCTTTCTTT	CASSRQDGIEAFF
few	TRBJ2-7	TRBV19	-	TGTGCCAGTGGGGGCTACGAGCAGTACTTC	CASGGYEQYF
-	TRBJ1-6	TRBV6-6	-	TGTGCCAGCAGTTTCCTAGGGAGCGGGAGTAATTCACCCCTCCACTTT	CASSFLGSGSNSPLHF
-	TRBJ1-5	TRBV4-1	-	TGCGCCAGCCTACCTATACCCTCCGTCAATCAGCCCCAGCATTTT	CASLPIPSVNQPQHF